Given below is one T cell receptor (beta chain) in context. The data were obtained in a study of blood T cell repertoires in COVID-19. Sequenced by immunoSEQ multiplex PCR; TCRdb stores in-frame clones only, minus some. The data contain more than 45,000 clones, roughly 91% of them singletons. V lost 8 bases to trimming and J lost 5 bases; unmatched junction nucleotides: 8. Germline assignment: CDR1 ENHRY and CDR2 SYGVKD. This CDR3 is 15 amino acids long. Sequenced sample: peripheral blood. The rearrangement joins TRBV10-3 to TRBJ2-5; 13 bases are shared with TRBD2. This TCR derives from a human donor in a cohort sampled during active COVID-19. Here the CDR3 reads CAIANQLAGGETQYF. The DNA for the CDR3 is TGTGCCATCGCAAACCAACTAGCGGGGGGGGAGACCCAGTACTTC.